The sequence of this T cell receptor beta chain was determined in a study of blood T cell repertoires in COVID-19. Measured with immunoSEQ multiplex PCR; TCRdb has only the in-frame clones, and not every one. The data hold around 26,000 clones, with around 82% observed a single time. CDR3 size: 16 residues. CDR1 is SGHRS and CDR2 is YFSETQ in the germline V gene. The trim removed 4 bases at V and 4 bases at J, leaving 12 bases unmatched. The sequence came from a man at least 80 years old with active or convalescent COVID-19. The chain combines TRBV5-1 with TRBJ1-2; 8 bases align to TRBD1. What was sequenced was peripheral blood. CDR3 nucleotide sequence: TGCGCCAGCAGCCGGACTGCCAGGACAGGGTCCTATGGCTACACCTTC. It translates to CASSRTARTGSYGYTF.